This entry concerns a single T cell receptor (beta chain). The antigen remains unidentified. The data belong to a study of cytomegalovirus exposure and HLA in healthy donors. Study as a whole: In an early release, HLA-typed donors contributed about 79 million unique TCR sequences. Study conclusions and caveats: The authors considered a cluster of highly shared sequence variants likely to be a sequencing artifact. Confirmation in vitro established that three CMV-associated chains were specific for CMV antigens.

The study ran its PCR with 60 Vbeta and 13 Jbeta primers. Using immunoSEQ multiplex PCR, the repertoire was profiled, and TCRdb retains in-frame clones only, with some absent. The sample has just over 150,000 clones, around 80% seen once. The CDR3 runs 18 residues. V dropped 4 bases and J dropped 3 bases, with 20 bases sitting between them. The germline gives CDR1 SGHRS, CDR2 YFSETQ. This clonotype was obtained from a male donor in good health and CMV-seropositive. The chain joins TRBV5-1 to TRBJ1-6; a possible D gene is TRBD1 (6 bases). Sequencing was done on a sample of PBMCs. The CDR3 DNA follows: TGCGCCAGCAGCATGGACAGCAGTCCTCCGAACTATAATTCACCCCTCCACTTT. Translated, it gives CASSMDSSPPNYNSPLHF.